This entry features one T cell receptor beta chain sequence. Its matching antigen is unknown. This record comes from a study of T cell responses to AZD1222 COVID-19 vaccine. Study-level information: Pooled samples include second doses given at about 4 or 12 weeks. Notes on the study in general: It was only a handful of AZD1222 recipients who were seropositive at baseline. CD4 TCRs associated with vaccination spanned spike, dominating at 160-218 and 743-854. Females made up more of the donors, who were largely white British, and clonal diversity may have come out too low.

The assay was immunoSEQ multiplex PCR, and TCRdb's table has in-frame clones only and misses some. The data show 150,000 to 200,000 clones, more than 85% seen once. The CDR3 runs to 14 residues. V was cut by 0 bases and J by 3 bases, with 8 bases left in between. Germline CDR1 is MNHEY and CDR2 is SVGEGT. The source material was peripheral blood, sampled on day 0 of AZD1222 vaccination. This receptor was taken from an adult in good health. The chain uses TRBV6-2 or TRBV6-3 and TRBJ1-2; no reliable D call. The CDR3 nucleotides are TGTGCCAGCAGTTACTCGTGGAGGGACTATGGCTACACCTTC. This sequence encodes CASSYSWRDYGYTF.